This TCR beta chain was observed in a study of cytomegalovirus exposure and HLA in healthy donors. PCR primers comprised 60 Vbeta and 13 Jbeta primers. Sequencing was performed with immunoSEQ multiplex PCR; in TCRdb, only in-frame clones are kept and a portion is missing. The sample consists of 150,000 to 200,000 clones, 70% to 85% of them appearing once. Germline V CDR1 and CDR2: LNHDA, SQIVND (reference sequence). After removal of 3 bases from V and 3 bases from J, the junction contained 5 bases not matched to a gene. This CDR3 has 15 residues. Worth noting for this clone: Its antigen is unknown.

Whole-study results and caveats: Cytomegalovirus status was reportedly diagnosed by the classifier with high specificity and sensitivity. Sequencing likely caused a cluster of highly shared sequence variants.

Sample: PBMCs. The rearrangement links TRBV19 to TRBJ2-1, with 7 bases aligning to TRBD1. This receptor was taken from a man younger than 35 in good health and CMV-seronegative. The CDR3 sequence is CASSINRGLYNEQFF. The CDR3 DNA reads as TGTGCCAGTAGTATCAACAGGGGTCTCTACAATGAGCAGTTCTTC.